The clone carrying this T cell receptor (beta chain) occurred many times. This entry comes from a study of regulatory T cells in long-lasting Graves disease. Time point reported: newly diagnosed GD, antithyroid drugs for less than 3 months. With RNA extracted from PBMCs as input, the TCR library was made. An endocrinology department in Xi'an, China, supplied the patients. Both iRepertoire HTBI primers and Arm-PCR of CDR3 regions were used to build the TCR beta libraries. In the authors' workflow: Segment identification across samples yielded around 61 TRBV and 14 to 15 TRBJ segments. TCRdb reanalysed the multiplex PCR reads using MiXCR and keeps one entry per CDR3 protein. TCRdb's processing, not the study's, gives the V and J calls here. The table shows 440,000 or so distinct CDR3 sequences, with around 15% occurring only once. Germline values: CDR1 LGHNA, CDR2 YNFKEQ. The CDR3 runs to 19 residues. V was clipped by 0 bases and J by 0 bases; unmatched bases: 9.

The sample was also reused in another study, on T cells in Graves' hyperthyroidism and ophthalmopathy.

The source material was peripheral blood mononuclear cells (PBMCs), sampled at new diagnosis, from a patient treated with antithyroid drugs. This sequence joins TRBV4-2 and TRBJ2-1; 9 bases align to TRBD2. The TCR originated in a woman in her twenties or thirties with Graves disease. The DNA of the CDR3 is TGTGCCAGCAGCCAAGATCCCGCTAGCGGGACGAGCTCCTACAATGAGCAGTTCTTC. It codes for CASSQDPASGTSSYNEQFF.